Following are 29 T cell receptor beta chains from one sample sequenced in a study of response to subunit inactivated influenza vaccine (dated by TCRdb to between 2017 and 2018). Library construction relied on RT-PCR. These reads were obtained on an Illumina HiSeq 2500. The public reads were run again by TCRdb, first through fastp at Q25 and then through MiXCR, and only productive beta chains were kept. Each entry is one CDR3 protein sequence, shown with its most common DNA and genes. Counted in this sample were roughly 500,000 distinct CDR3 sequences; 16% of them appeared once. Of the sample, 2.5% to 3.5% falls within the top ten clones. The sequencing here drew on CD4+ T cells sorted from PBMCs, taken roughly 24 months after vaccination. These receptors all stem from a man between 50 and 69 years old who received an inactivated influenza vaccine. Donor details come from another sample of the same person, matched by shared clones.

This clonotype was seen more than once but under ten times. The J gene is TRBJ2-2, the V gene TRBV4-3; 7 bases match TRBD1. Losses at the gene ends were 4 bases for V and 4 bases for J; bases not matched to a gene: 9. The CDR3 runs 16 residues. The germline CDR1 and CDR2 sequences are LGHNA and YSLEER. CDR3 nucleotide sequence: TGCGCCAGCAGCCCCAACACAGGGGCGGGCACCGGGGAGCTGTTTTTT. It encodes CASSPNTGAGTGELFF.

This clonotype was counted many times. The chain is built from TRBV4-2 and TRBJ2-7, with D possibly matching TRBD2 (5 bases). Trimming took off 1 base at V and 2 bases at J, with 15 bases between the two ends. The CDR3 is made up of 16 amino acids. Germline lookup yields CDR1 LGHNA and CDR2 YNFKEQ. DNA of the CDR3: TGTGCCAGCAGCCAAGCCCCCGAGGACTCAGCCTACGAGCAGTACTTC. It specifies CASSQAPEDSAYEQYF.

This clonotype was recorded a few times. The rearrangement uses TRBV19 and TRBJ2-1, with unresolved D. Trimming cost V 3 bases and J 4 bases, with 4 bases left between them. Germline V gene data show CDR1 as LNHDA and CDR2 as SQIVND (reference sequence). The CDR3 contains 12 residues. The CDR3, as DNA: TGTGCCAGTAGTATGCGATACAATGAGCAGTTCTTC. This encodes CASSMRYNEQFF.

About this clonotype: Here the CDR3 omits its conserved ending phenylalanine or tryptophan, so a read error is the likely source. This chain joins TRBV24-1 and TRBJ2-1; the D gene is possibly TRBD2 (6 bases). Trimming shortened V by 2 bases and J by 6 bases, and 16 bases separated the two germline ends. The germline CDR1 and CDR2 sequences are KGHDR and SFDVKD. This CDR3 is 16 amino acids long. CDR3 nucleotide sequence: TGTGCCACCAGTGATTCGGGACTCCGACAAATCAATGAGCAGTTCTCC. It encodes CATSDSGLRQINEQFS.

This clonotype was seen more than once but under ten times. The rearrangement links TRBV7-2 to TRBJ2-7; 10 nucleotides match TRBD1. CDR1 SGHTA and CDR2 FQGNSA come from the germline V gene. V gave up 4 bases and J gave up 7 bases; unmatched junction bases: 13. This CDR3 is 16 amino acids long. In nucleotides, the CDR3 is TGTGCCAGCAGCTCATCCGGGACAGGGGCCTTTTGGGAGCAGTACTTC. Its translation: CASSSSGTGAFWEQYF.

The CDR3 spells CASSLMAGGFYEQFF. The CDR3 DNA sequence: TGTGCCAGCAGCTTAATGGCGGGAGGGTTCTATGAGCAGTTCTTC. J is TRBJ2-1 and V is TRBV7-2, with TRBD2 matching 9 bases. J was trimmed by 8 bases and V by 2 bases; bases with no gene match: 7. Germline CDR1 SGHTA, CDR2 FQGNSA. The CDR3 is 15 amino acids.

The CDR3 reads CSARTSLAGELFF. The CDR3 nucleotides read TGCAGTGCTAGGACTAGTTTGGCCGGGGAGCTGTTTTTT. This chain connects TRBV20-1 to TRBJ2-2, with a weak D call TRBD2 (6 bases). CDR3 size: 13 residues. The germline V gene has CDR1 DFQATT and CDR2 SNEGSKA (reference sequence). The V end lost 3 bases, the J end lost 6 bases, and 11 bases lay between the germline ends.

This clonotype was seen more than once but under ten times. The V gene is TRBV5-1, the J gene TRBJ2-7; TRBD1 agrees at 7 bases. Germline loops: CDR1 SGHRS, CDR2 YFSETQ. With V trimmed by 2 bases and J by 7 bases, 6 bases remained unmatched. The CDR3 runs to 13 residues. CDR3 DNA: TGCGCCAGCAGCTTTGACAGGGTCGGTGAGCAGTACTTC. It is translated as CASSFDRVGEQYF.

The CDR3 region is CASSLAGGVREQYF. CDR3 sequence (DNA): TGTGCCAGCAGCTTAGCGGGAGGGGTACGCGAGCAGTACTTC. The chain recombines TRBV7-8 with TRBJ2-7; 7 bases are a match to TRBD2. The CDR3 is 14 residues long. From germline, CDR1 is SGHVS and CDR2 FQNEAQ. V dropped 0 bases and J dropped 6; count of bases not matched to a gene: 5.

This clonotype appeared a few times. This chain connects TRBV4-1 to TRBJ2-4; D gene uncertain. V gave up 0 bases and J gave up 1 base, with 25 bases separating them. From germline, CDR1 is MGHRA and CDR2 YSYEKL. The CDR3 has 21 residues. DNA of the CDR3: TGCGCCAGCAGCCAAGATCCGACTGGTTCAGTGGGTGTTTTGGCCAAAAACATTCAGTACTTC. It yields the protein CASSQDPTGSVGVLAKNIQYF.

The chain joins TRBV20-1 to TRBJ2-3; 9 bases are shared with TRBD1. V was pared by 5 bases and J by 6 bases, with 15 bases of the junction left unmatched. The CDR3 spans 16 residues. Germline CDR1 DFQATT, CDR2 SNEGSKA (reference sequence). The CDR3 loop is CSAVGTGTGRVDTQYF. The DNA for the CDR3 is TGCAGTGCTGTTGGAACCGGGACAGGGAGGGTTGATACGCAGTATTTT.

The CDR3 sequence: CASSRQGANQPQHF. CDR3 DNA sequence: TGTGCCAGCAGTCGACAGGGGGCGAATCAGCCCCAGCATTTT. The V call is TRBV27, the J call TRBJ1-5; the match to TRBD1 covers 10 bases. The J segment lost 4 bases and the V segment lost 5 bases, leaving 2 bases of the junction unmatched. There are 14 residues in the CDR3. CDR1 is MNHEY, CDR2 SMNVEV, per germline (reference sequence).

This clonotype was observed at least ten times. The chain recombines TRBV12-3 or TRBV12-4 with TRBJ1-1; weak D call: TRBD1 (6 bases). V was trimmed by 7 bases and J by 0 bases, leaving 18 bases between them. This CDR3 spans 16 amino acids. The DNA of the CDR3 is TGTGCCAGCACCAGTTTAGGGACACTTATGAACACTGAAGCTTTCTTT. Protein product: CASTSLGTLMNTEAFF.

The rearrangement links TRBV5-1 to TRBJ2-3; a weak D match, TRBD2 (6 bases). The V end lost 0 bases, the J end lost 7 bases, and 15 bases lay between the germline ends. Germline CDR1 is SGHRS and CDR2 is YFSETQ. This CDR3 contains 15 residues. CDR3 loop: CASSLGDWARNTQYF. Here the CDR3 DNA reads TGCGCCAGCAGCTTGGGGGACTGGGCCCGAAATACGCAGTATTTT.

This clonotype was seen a handful of times. The chain carries TRBV20-1 and TRBJ2-5; TRBD1 agrees at 9 bases. This CDR3 region has 14 residues. Per germline, CDR1 DFQATT and CDR2 SNEGSKA (reference sequence). Trimming removed 6 bases from V and 4 bases from J; junction bases left unmatched: 9. For the CDR3, the DNA is TGCAGTGCAAAGGGACAGGGTGTTAGAGAGACCCAGTACTTC. This translates into CSAKGQGVRETQYF.

There are a few counts of this clonotype. CDR3 region: CAISESQWGWYF. The CDR3 bases are TGTGCCATCAGTGAGTCCCAGTGGGGTTGGTACTTC. The rearrangement links TRBV10-3 to TRBJ2-7; D call uncertain. V gave up 0 bases and J gave up 12 bases, with 12 bases separating them. The CDR3 sequence is 12 residues long. Germline CDR1 and CDR2: ENHRY and SYGVKD.

This clonotype was recorded a few times. This chain uses TRBV20-1 with TRBJ2-1; no clear D. This CDR3 comprises 13 residues. V lost 6 bases, J lost 7 bases, and 16 bases lay in between. Germline values: CDR1 DFQATT, CDR2 SNEGSKA (reference sequence). The CDR3 is CSARKGSWNEQFF. CDR3 sequence (DNA): TGCAGTGCCAGAAAGGGTTCGTGGAATGAGCAGTTCTTC.

J is TRBJ2-1 and V is TRBV6-1; tentatively, D is TRBD1 (6 bases). Trimming removed 5 bases from V and 6 bases from J, with 20 bases in between. The CDR3 covers 16 residues. Germline-derived CDR1 and CDR2 are MNHNS and SASEGT. The CDR3 sequence: CASSPGQTLSSNEQFF. CDR3 DNA sequence: TGTGCCAGCAGTCCAGGACAGACCCTCTCGAGCAATGAGCAGTTCTTC.

This clonotype was found a few times. The genes are TRBV20-1 and TRBJ2-1; maybe TRBD2 (5 bases). The CDR3 extends over 16 amino acids. V was cut by 4 bases and J by 0 bases, with 16 bases left in between. The germline V gene has CDR1 DFQATT and CDR2 SNEGSKA (reference sequence). Here the CDR3 reads CSANNPTGSSYNEQFF. The CDR3 bases are TGCAGTGCTAACAATCCGACTGGGAGCTCCTACAATGAGCAGTTCTTC.

Worth noting for this clonotype: A single base separates this from a much larger clone, so it may be a read error. The genes are TRBV5-1 and TRBJ2-3; D remains ambiguous. The germline V gene has CDR1 SGHRS and CDR2 YFSETQ. CDR3 length: 14 residues. The DNA for the CDR3 is TGCGCCCGCAGTTTTGGGCCCAGCACAGATACGCAGTATTTT. Translated: CARSFGPSTDTQYF.

This clonotype was seen a few times. The chain uses TRBV5-1 and TRBJ1-1, with TRBD1 as a possible D gene (5 bases). V was shortened by 4 bases and J by 0 bases, with 16 bases between the two germline ends. The CDR3 is made up of 16 amino acids. Germline loops: CDR1 SGHRS, CDR2 YFSETQ. The CDR3 spells CASSLGHTLMNTEAFF. The CDR3 DNA reads as TGCGCCAGCAGCCTCGGACACACACTAATGAACACTGAAGCTTTCTTT.

CDR3 sequence (DNA): TGTGCCAGCAGTCGGGCGGGAGGACCCTCCTACGAGCAGTACTTC. This translates into CASSRAGGPSYEQYF. This rearrangement joins TRBV28 to TRBJ2-7; TRBD2 aligns across 8 bases. There are 15 residues in the CDR3. Germline CDR1 MDHEN, CDR2 SYDVKM. V lost 5 bases and J lost 0; bases outside the gene matches: 6.

The chain recombines TRBV2 with TRBJ2-5; perhaps TRBD1 as D (6 bases). This CDR3 has 15 residues. Trimming cost V 8 bases and J 9 bases, with 25 bases left between them. CDR1 and CDR2 (germline): SNHLY, FYNNEI. The DNA for the CDR3 is TGTGCCAGCGGACTCCAACGGGGCTCGTACAGGGCCCAGTACTTC. This encodes CASGLQRGSYRAQYF.

This clonotype has only a few counts. This chain links TRBV6-2 or TRBV6-3 with TRBJ2-1, with D possibly being TRBD1 (6 bases). There are 13 residues in the CDR3. V was shortened by 1 base and J by 12 bases, with 13 bases between the two germline ends. The germline V gene has CDR1 MNHEY and CDR2 SVGEGT. CDR3 sequence (DNA): TGTGCCAGCAGTTACTTAGGGGGTATGGGGCAGTTCTTC. It codes for CASSYLGGMGQFF.

This clonotype was recorded many times. J is TRBJ2-1 and V is TRBV5-1; 7 bases align to TRBD2. Germline V CDR1 and CDR2: SGHRS, YFSETQ. J gave up 7 bases and V 0 bases, and 10 bases lay outside the gene matches. There are 16 residues in the CDR3. The CDR3 sequence is CASSLAGGGPRNEQFF. DNA for the CDR3: TGCGCCAGCAGCTTGGCCGGGGGAGGGCCAAGAAATGAGCAGTTCTTC.

This clonotype turned up a few times. The chain combines TRBV3-1 with TRBJ2-5; D is uncertain. CDR3 length: 14 residues. Per germline, CDR1 LGHDT and CDR2 YNNKEL (reference sequence). With 1 base removed from V and 1 base from J, the gap between germline ends came to 7 bases. The CDR3 region has the DNA TGTGCCAGCAGCCAAGTTGTCACCCAAGAGACCCAGTACTTC. Residues: CASSQVVTQETQYF.

This chain connects TRBV19 to TRBJ2-7; weak D call: TRBD2 (6 bases). This CDR3 has 14 residues. The V gene's germline CDR1 is LNHDA and CDR2 SQIVND (reference sequence). The V end lost 3 bases, the J end lost 2 bases, and 11 bases lay between the germline ends. The CDR3 protein is CASSIQEGTYEQYF. The CDR3 DNA follows: TGTGCCAGTAGTATCCAGGAGGGCACCTACGAGCAGTACTTC. Full variable domain (rest looked up from reference TRBV19 and TRBJ2-7): DGGITQSPKYLFRKEGQNVTLSCEQNLNHDAMYWYRQDPGQGLRLIYYSQIVNDFQKGDIAEGYSVSREKKESFPLTVTSAQKNPTAFYLCASSIQEGTYEQYFGPGTRLTVT.

This clonotype was detected a few times. The V and J genes are TRBV5-1 and TRBJ1-5; the D is unclear. The germline V and J ends were trimmed by 5 bases and 0 bases, with 12 bases remaining between them. Germline CDR1 is SGHRS and CDR2 is YFSETQ. The CDR3 loop spans 15 amino acids. The CDR3 protein is CASRSVADSNQPQHF. CDR3 coding DNA: TGCGCCAGCAGGTCGGTGGCCGATAGCAATCAGCCCCAGCATTTT. The full variable domain, rest sourced from reference TRBV5-1 and TRBJ1-5, is KAGVTQTPRYLIKTRGQQVTLSCSPISGHRSVSWYQQTPGQGLQFLFEYFSETQRNKGNFPGRFSGRQFSNSRSEMNVSTLELGDSALYLCASRSVADSNQPQHFGDGTRLSIL.

The chain combines TRBV24-1 with TRBJ2-3, with 13 bases aligning to TRBD2. With V trimmed by 9 bases and J by 0 bases, 11 bases remained unmatched. This CDR3 has 18 residues. Germline CDR1 is KGHDR and CDR2 is SFDVKD. CDR3 protein: CATGTSGRELRSTDTQYF. CDR3 bases: TGTGCCACCGGAACTAGCGGGAGGGAACTGCGGAGCACAGATACGCAGTATTTT.